A single sample is the source of the 29 T cell receptor beta chains below, sequenced in a study of blood T cell repertoires in COVID-19. The method was immunoSEQ multiplex PCR; TCRdb's version includes in-frame clones alone and lacks a portion of them. Found here are over 70,000 clones, about 74% of them singletons; the top ten hold 2% to 2.5%. The sequencing input was peripheral blood. These receptors all stem from a man in his 70s with COVID-19, enrolled during active disease.

This chain joins TRBV3-1 (or the pseudogene TRBV3-2) and TRBJ2-7, with a weak D call TRBD2 (6 bases). Germline loops: CDR1 LGHDT, CDR2 YNNKEL (reference sequence). The CDR3 totals 14 residues. V lost 0 bases to trimming and J lost 5 bases, with 11 bases between them. CDR3 in DNA: TGTGCCAGCAGCCAAGAAGGAACTAGCAACGAGCAGTACTTC. Amino acids: CASSQEGTSNEQYF.

The chain joins TRBV19 to TRBJ1-6; the D is unclear. The germline V gene encodes CDR1 LNHDA and CDR2 SQIVND (reference sequence). With 3 bases removed from V and 7 bases from J, the gap between germline ends came to 13 bases. The CDR3 has 15 residues. CDR3 DNA sequence: TGTGCCAGTAGTATGCAGGCAGGTGAAAATTCACCCCTCCACTTT. It translates to CASSMQAGENSPLHF.

This clone is medium-sized. The V gene is TRBV11-2, the J gene TRBJ1-1; TRBD1 is a possible D gene (5 bases). The V end was cut by 4 bases, the J end by 0 bases, with 9 bases between. This CDR3 contains 14 residues. Germline V CDR1 and CDR2: SGHAT, FQNNGV. The CDR3 nucleotides read TGTGCCAGCAGCTCGCAGGGCATGAACACTGAAGCTTTCTTT. Its protein is CASSSQGMNTEAFF.

The J gene is TRBJ2-1, the V gene TRBV19, with TRBD1 matching over 8 bases. The CDR3 is 15 amino acids. The V gene end was trimmed by 5 bases and the J gene end by 7 bases; junction bases not matched to a gene: 10. Germline CDR1 and CDR2: LNHDA and SQIVND (reference sequence). The CDR3 DNA reads TGTGCCAGTAGTGCCCCCGGACAGGGCCTTAATGAGCAGTTCTTC. It yields the protein CASSAPGQGLNEQFF.

The rearrangement joins TRBV10-3 to TRBJ2-7; D gene uncertain. The CDR3 contains 15 residues. With 6 bases removed from V and 0 bases from J, the gap between germline ends came to 15 bases. The germline V gene encodes CDR1 ENHRY and CDR2 SYGVKD. This CDR3 reads CAIRSGAVASYEQYF. CDR3 DNA sequence: TGTGCCATCAGGTCGGGTGCGGTTGCCTCCTACGAGCAGTACTTC.

The gene calls are TRBV5-1 and TRBJ1-1; D is ambiguous. Germline assignment: CDR1 SGHRS and CDR2 YFSETQ. The CDR3 length is 14 residues. Trimming removed 0 bases at V and 5 bases at J, with 11 bases between. CDR3 residues: CASSLEEAGTEAFF. CDR3 in DNA: TGCGCCAGCAGCTTGGAAGAGGCGGGAACTGAAGCTTTCTTT.

CDR3 sequence (DNA): TGTGCCAGCAGACGGTCCCTCAGGGGTAATTCACCCCTCCACTTT. Protein sequence: CASRRSLRGNSPLHF. The chain joins TRBV28 to TRBJ1-6; the D gene is possibly TRBD1 (6 bases). The CDR3 is 15 residues long. CDR1 and CDR2 (germline): MDHEN, SYDVKM. Trimming took off 6 bases at V and 6 bases at J, with 15 bases between the two ends.

The genes are TRBV7-2 and TRBJ1-1; TRBD1 agrees at 8 bases. The germline V gene has CDR1 SGHTA and CDR2 FQGNSA. Germline trimming cut 2 bases from V and 5 bases from J; bases unmatched to any gene: 7. There are 15 residues in the CDR3. The CDR3 DNA reads as TGTGCCAGCAGCTTATCCCAGGGGGCGAGAACTGAAGCTTTCTTT. Residues: CASSLSQGARTEAFF.

The DNA for the CDR3 is TGTGCCATCAGTGAGACAGGGTTCGGCGAGCAGTACTTC. Amino acids: CAISETGFGEQYF. This chain links TRBV10-3 with TRBJ2-7, with TRBD1 as a possible D gene (6 bases). The CDR3 extends over 13 amino acids. Trimming pared 2 bases from V and 6 bases from J, leaving 11 bases between. In germline, CDR1 is ENHRY, CDR2 SYGVKD.

Comment on this clone: The same CDR3 can be traced to other DNA sequences in this sample. The rearrangement links TRBV28 to TRBJ1-5; D is unresolved. CDR3 length: 13 residues. V shed 3 bases and J shed 4 bases, with 7 bases lying between them. Germline loops: CDR1 MDHEN, CDR2 SYDVKM. The CDR3 spells CASSFSGNQPQHF. The DNA of the CDR3 is TGTGCCAGCAGTTTTTCGGGAAATCAGCCCCAGCATTTT.

The chain carries TRBV19 and TRBJ2-1; the D gene is possibly TRBD1 (5 bases). The CDR3 is 13 residues long. V was trimmed by 4 bases and J by 10 bases, leaving 14 bases between them. Per germline, CDR1 LNHDA and CDR2 SQIVND (reference sequence). Written as DNA, the CDR3 is TGTGCCAGTAGTACGGGCCTGCAGGGCGAGCAGTTCTTC. This encodes CASSTGLQGEQFF. Together with reference TRBV19 and TRBJ2-1, the CDR3 gives the full variable domain: DGGITQSPKYLFRKEGQNVTLSCEQNLNHDAMYWYRQDPGQGLRLIYYSQIVNDFQKGDIAEGYSVSREKKESFPLTVTSAQKNPTAFYLCASSTGLQGEQFFGPGTRLTVL.

This clone was detected many times. The chain combines TRBV3-1 (or the pseudogene TRBV3-2) with TRBJ2-7; weak D call: TRBD2 (5 bases). Germline V CDR1 and CDR2: LGHDT, YNNKEL (reference sequence). The CDR3 is made up of 14 amino acids. V gave up 2 bases and J gave up 2 bases, with 10 bases separating them. The CDR3 region is CASSQSAGAYEQYF. The CDR3, as DNA: TGTGCCAGCAGCCAATCCGCCGGGGCCTACGAGCAGTACTTC.

The chain is built from TRBV15 and TRBJ2-7; possibly TRBD2 for D (5 bases). The CDR3 runs 14 residues. Germline V gene sequence: CDR1 LNHNV, CDR2 YYDKDF (reference sequence). V was trimmed by 0 bases and J by 4 bases, leaving 10 bases between them. For the CDR3, the DNA is TGTGCCACCAGCAGAGATGGACTTACGTACGAGCAGTACTTC. Its protein product is CATSRDGLTYEQYF.

The chain uses TRBV2 and TRBJ1-6; D possibly corresponds to TRBD1 (5 bases). The V end was cut by 6 bases, the J end by 10 bases, with 13 bases between. Per the germline V gene, CDR1 is SNHLY and CDR2 is FYNNEI. The CDR3 extends over 13 amino acids. The chain's CDR3 is CASSREYGSPLHF. CDR3 coding DNA: TGTGCCAGCAGCAGGGAATACGGCTCACCCCTCCACTTT.

The CDR3 sequence: CSVRQGAYNEQFF. The CDR3 bases are TGCAGCGTTAGACAGGGGGCTTACAATGAGCAGTTCTTC. The V gene is TRBV29-1, the J gene TRBJ2-1, with 10 bases that match TRBD1. Per the germline V gene, CDR1 is SQVTM and CDR2 is ANQGSEA. This CDR3 comprises 13 residues. With 5 bases clipped from V and 4 bases from J, the junction kept 2 bases outside the gene matches.

This clone turned up a few times. The chain recombines TRBV28 with TRBJ1-5; tentative D call: TRBD1 (5 bases). The germline CDR1 and CDR2 sequences are MDHEN and SYDVKM. This CDR3 has 18 amino acids. Trimming pared 3 bases from V and 0 bases from J, leaving 18 bases between. DNA for the CDR3: TGTGCCAGCAGTTTTATATTCCCCAGGACAACTAGCAATCAGCCCCAGCATTTT. Encoded protein: CASSFIFPRTTSNQPQHF. The full variable domain, rest sourced from reference TRBV28 and TRBJ1-5, is DVKVTQSSRYLVKRTGEKVFLECVQDMDHENMFWYRQDPGLGLRLIYFSYDVKMKEKGDIPEGYSVSREKKERFSLILESASTNQTSMYLCASSFIFPRTTSNQPQHFGDGTRLSIL.

The chain joins TRBV7-2 to TRBJ1-6, with 10 bases identical to TRBD1. CDR1 and CDR2 from the germline V gene are SGHTA and FQGNSA. The CDR3 is 17 amino acids. With 5 bases clipped from V and 8 bases from J, the junction kept 12 bases outside the gene matches. The CDR3 sequence is CASSPTGGYFGDSPLHF. The CDR3 nucleotides read TGTGCCAGCAGCCCGACAGGGGGCTATTTTGGAGATTCACCCCTCCACTTT.

The V gene is TRBV7-2, the J gene TRBJ2-1; TRBD2 matches at 8 bases. Germline CDR1 reads SGHTA; CDR2 reads FQGNSA. CDR3 length: 15 amino acids. After removal of 5 bases from V and 2 bases from J, the junction contained 5 bases not matched to a gene. This chain's CDR3 is CASSVSGKAYNEQFF. CDR3 nucleotide sequence: TGTGCCAGCAGCGTTAGCGGGAAAGCCTACAATGAGCAGTTCTTC. The full variable domain, in which reference TRBV7-2 and TRBJ2-1 provide the parts outside the CDR3, is GAGVSQSPSNKVTEKGKDVELRCDPISGHTALYWYRQSLGQGLEFLIYFQGNSAPDKSGLPSDRFSAERTGGSVSTLTIQRTQQEDSAVYLCASSVSGKAYNEQFFGPGTRLTVL.

J is TRBJ1-2 and V is TRBV30; possibly TRBD1 for D (6 bases). Germline V gene data show CDR1 as GTSNPN and CDR2 as SVGIG (reference sequence). Trimming cost V 0 bases and J 4 bases, with 9 bases left between them. This CDR3 region has 13 residues. CDR3 region: CAWSVGGVYGYTF. The CDR3 DNA sequence: TGTGCCTGGAGTGTAGGGGGTGTCTATGGCTACACCTTC.

This clone showed up just once. V is TRBV5-6 and J is TRBJ2-5; no clear D gene. Trimming took 0 bases from V and 2 from J, leaving 8 bases between them. Germline CDR1 reads SGHDT; CDR2 reads YYEEEE. This CDR3 spans 14 amino acids. CDR3 sequence reads: CASSLGTVQETQYF. CDR3 nucleotides: TGTGCCAGCAGCTTGGGAACAGTTCAAGAGACCCAGTACTTC.

The rearrangement uses TRBV5-4 and TRBJ2-5; TRBD1 aligns across 10 bases. Germline V gives CDR1 SGHNT, CDR2 YYREEE (reference sequence). V gave up 4 bases and J gave up 0 bases; unmatched junction bases: 6. This CDR3 contains 16 residues. Here the CDR3 DNA reads TGTGCCAGCAGCCTGGGACAGGGGACTTACCAAGAGACCCAGTACTTC. This codes for CASSLGQGTYQETQYF.

V is TRBV10-3 and J is TRBJ1-2; tentative D call: TRBD1 (5 bases). The ends were cut back, 2 bases at V and 8 bases at J, with 21 bases in the middle. The length of the CDR3 is 16 residues. Per the germline V gene, CDR1 is ENHRY and CDR2 is SYGVKD. The CDR3 coding sequence is TGTGCCATCAGTGAGAATGTGCGGGGGACCGTAGGAGGCTACACCTTC. This encodes CAISENVRGTVGGYTF.

V is TRBV19 and J is TRBJ1-5; possibly TRBD1 for D (5 bases). The CDR3 loop spans 14 amino acids. Between the trimmed V and J ends, which lost 2 bases and 0 bases, there was a span of 5 bases. The germline V gene has CDR1 LNHDA and CDR2 SQIVND (reference sequence). CDR3 DNA: TGTGCCAGTAGTATAACAGGTAGCAATCAGCCCCAGCATTTT. Translated: CASSITGSNQPQHF.

The chain recombines TRBV7-2 with TRBJ1-2; tentatively, D is TRBD1 (5 bases). Germline assignment: CDR1 SGHTA and CDR2 FQGNSA. V was clipped by 5 bases and J by 4 bases, with 11 bases between them. This CDR3 has 13 residues. CDR3 protein: CASSPRVSYGYTF. CDR3 sequence (DNA): TGTGCCAGCAGCCCCAGGGTGTCCTATGGCTACACCTTC.

This clone was recorded once. V usage is TRBV14 and J usage is TRBJ1-4, with D perhaps TRBD1 (5 bases). Trimming took off 5 bases at V and 6 bases at J, with 16 bases between the two ends. The CDR3 sequence is 15 residues long. Germline V gene lookup returns CDR1 SGHDN and CDR2 FVKESK. Here the CDR3 DNA reads TGTGCCAGCAGCTCTAATAGGGAGGGGCATGAAAAACTGTTTTTT. Its translation: CASSSNREGHEKLFF.

This clone was detected a few times. J is TRBJ1-3 and V is TRBV18; D is undetermined. Trimming pared 0 bases from V and 2 bases from J, leaving 14 bases between. Germline lookup yields CDR1 KGHSH and CDR2 LQKENI. CDR3 size: 17 residues. In DNA, the CDR3 is TGTGCCAGCTCACCACCTAATTTACGCGTTACTGGAAACACCATATATTTT. This translates into CASSPPNLRVTGNTIYF.

This rearrangement joins TRBV6-5 to TRBJ2-2; TRBD1 agrees at 9 bases. The V gene end was trimmed by 0 bases and the J gene end by 4 bases; junction bases not matched to a gene: 3. The CDR3 totals 16 residues. Germline CDR1 MNHEY, CDR2 SVGAGI. Here the CDR3 DNA reads TGTGCCAGCAGTTACTCGCGGGACAGGGTCACCGGGGAGCTGTTTTTT. This translates into CASSYSRDRVTGELFF.

This clone was found many times. V usage is TRBV6-6 and J usage is TRBJ1-2; possibly TRBD1 for D (6 bases). There are 15 residues in the CDR3. Trimming removed 0 bases at V and 7 bases at J, with 15 bases between. From germline, CDR1 is MNHNY and CDR2 SVGAGI (reference sequence). Here the CDR3 DNA reads TGTGCCAGCAGTTACTCCCCCGGGACAACGGGTGGCTACACCTTC. It translates to CASSYSPGTTGGYTF.

This rearrangement joins TRBV27 to TRBJ2-1, with TRBD2 identical over 8 bases. V was pared by 5 bases and J by 9 bases, with 15 bases of the junction left unmatched. Germline V gives CDR1 MNHEY, CDR2 SMNVEV (reference sequence). CDR3 length: 16 amino acids. CDR3 protein: CASSPVFGRARGEQFF. CDR3 nucleotides: TGTGCCAGCAGTCCCGTTTTCGGGAGGGCTCGGGGTGAGCAGTTCTTC.